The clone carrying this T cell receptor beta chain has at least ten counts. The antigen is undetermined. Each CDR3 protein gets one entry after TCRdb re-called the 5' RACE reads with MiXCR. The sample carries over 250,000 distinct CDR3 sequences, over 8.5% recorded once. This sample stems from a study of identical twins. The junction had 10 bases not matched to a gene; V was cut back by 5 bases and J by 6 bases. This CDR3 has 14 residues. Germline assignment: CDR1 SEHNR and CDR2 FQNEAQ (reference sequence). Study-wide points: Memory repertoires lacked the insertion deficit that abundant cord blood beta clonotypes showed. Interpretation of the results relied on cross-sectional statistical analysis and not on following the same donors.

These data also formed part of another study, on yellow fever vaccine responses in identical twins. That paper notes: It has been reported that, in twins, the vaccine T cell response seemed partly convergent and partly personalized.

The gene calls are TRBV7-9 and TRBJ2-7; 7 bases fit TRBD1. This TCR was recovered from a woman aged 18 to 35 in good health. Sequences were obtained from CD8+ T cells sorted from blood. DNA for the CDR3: TGTGCCAGCAGCACAGGGACAGCGACTATCGAGCAGTACTTC. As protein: CASSTGTATIEQYF. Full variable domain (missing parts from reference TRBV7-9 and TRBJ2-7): DTGVSQNPRHKITKRGQNVTFRCDPISEHNRLYWYRQTLGQGPEFLTYFQNEAQLEKSRLLSDRFSAERPKGSFSTLEIQRTEQGDSAMYLCASSTGTATIEQYFGPGTRLTVT.